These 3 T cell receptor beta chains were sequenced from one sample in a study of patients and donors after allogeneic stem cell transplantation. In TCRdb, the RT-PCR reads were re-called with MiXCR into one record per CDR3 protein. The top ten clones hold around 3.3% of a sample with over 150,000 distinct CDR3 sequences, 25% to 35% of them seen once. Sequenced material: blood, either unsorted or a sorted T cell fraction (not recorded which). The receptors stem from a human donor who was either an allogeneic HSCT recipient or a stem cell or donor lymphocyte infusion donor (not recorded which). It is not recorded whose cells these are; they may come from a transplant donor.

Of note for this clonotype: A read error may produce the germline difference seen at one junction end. This CDR3 is CGVLRRMNTEAFF. As DNA, the CDR3 is TGCGGCGTTTTACGCCGGATGAACACTGAAGCTTTCTTT. The chain employs TRBV29-1 and TRBJ1-1; D gene uncertain. This CDR3 has 13 residues. CDR1 SQVTM and CDR2 ANQGSEA come from the germline V gene.

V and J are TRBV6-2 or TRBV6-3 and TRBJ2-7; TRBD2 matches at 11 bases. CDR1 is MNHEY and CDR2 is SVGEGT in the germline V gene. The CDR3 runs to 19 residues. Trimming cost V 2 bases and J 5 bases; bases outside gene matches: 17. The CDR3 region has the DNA TGTGCCAGCAGTTACACGACCTTATTCGGGACTAGCGGAGGGAACGAGCAGTACTTC. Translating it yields CASSYTTLFGTSGGNEQYF.

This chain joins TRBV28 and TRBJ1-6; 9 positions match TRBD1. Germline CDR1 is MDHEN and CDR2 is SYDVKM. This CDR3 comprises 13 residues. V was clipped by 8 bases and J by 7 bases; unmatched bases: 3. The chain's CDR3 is CASGQGPNSPLHF. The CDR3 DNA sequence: TGTGCCAGCGGACAGGGGCCAAATTCACCCCTCCACTTT.